The rows below give T cell receptor beta chains drawn from one sample of a study of regulatory T cells in long-lasting Graves disease. MiXCR was run by TCRdb on the multiplex PCR reads, yielding one entry per CDR3 protein. The data show under 350,000 distinct CDR3 sequences, 22% seen once. The sequences come from peripheral blood mononuclear cells (PBMCs), collected when the disease was refractory, from a patient treated with antithyroid drugs. The origin of the receptors is a female donor with Graves disease. The CDR3 runs from the conserved cysteine through the conserved F or W. A D gene is named only where the DNA matches it firmly. Clone size is stated in some rows and not others, as once, few, many or a class when expanded.

J,size,V,D,DNA,CDR3
TRBJ2-4,.,TRBV6-2/TRBV6-3,.,TGTGCCACTGCGGGAAGTCGGCACATTCAGTACTTC,CATAGSRHIQYF
TRBJ2-3,.,TRBV6-2/TRBV6-3,.,TGTGCCAGCAGTTACCCTCTTCTAGGGACGCGAGACACAGATACGCAGTATTTT,CASSYPLLGTRDTDTQYF
TRBJ2-7,.,TRBV5-1,TRBD2,TGCGCCAGCAGCTTGGTGAGTAGCGGGAGTGCCTACGAGCAGTACTTC,CASSLVSSGSAYEQYF
TRBJ2-5,many,TRBV6-1,.,TGTGCCAGCAGCTTAACCGGGACCCTGTACCAAGAGACCCAGTACTTC,CASSLTGTLYQETQYF
TRBJ1-1,.,TRBV20-1,.,TGCAGCGTCTTTGGGCGGCAAGGGGGAGCTTTCTTT,CSVFGRQGGAFF
TRBJ2-2,.,TRBV6-9,.,TGTGCCAGCAGTTCCGCCGGGATCTTTGTTACCGGGGAGCTGTTTTTT,CASSSAGIFVTGELFF
TRBJ2-2,few,TRBV13,TRBD2,TGTGCCAGCAGCATCGAGACTAGCGGGAGAAACACCGGGGAGCTGTTTTTT,CASSIETSGRNTGELFF
TRBJ2-2,.,TRBV20-1,.,TGCAGTGCTAGGAAACCAGTATCGAACACCGGGGAGCTGTTTTTT,CSARKPVSNTGELFF
TRBJ2-2,few,TRBV6-1,TRBD2,TGTGCCAGCGCTAGGGTAGCGGGAGCCCTCGGGGGCGGGGAGCTGTTTTTT,CASARVAGALGGGELFF
TRBJ2-5,.,TRBV5-1,TRBD2,TGCGCCAGCGGGGGTAGCGGGAGTCGAGAGACCCAGTACTTC,CASGGSGSRETQYF
TRBJ2-5,many,TRBV29-1,TRBD1,TGCAGCGTGGATGACAGGGGAAGGGAGACCCAGTACTTC,CSVDDRGRETQYF
TRBJ1-1,many,TRBV28,.,TGTGCCTGCCTAGGGGACACTGAAGCTTTCTTT,CACLGDTEAFF
TRBJ2-3,few,TRBV4-2,.,TGTGCCAGCAGCCAAGACGTATCGGGCTTGGTGGACACAGATACGCAGTATTTT,CASSQDVSGLVDTDTQYF
TRBJ2-7,.,TRBV5-6,.,TGTGCCAGCAGCTTGGCCCGTCTCGCCTACGAGCAGTACTTC,CASSLARLAYEQYF
TRBJ2-7,.,TRBV18,.,TGTGCCAGCTCCCAATCCGGGGGCCGAATCGGGGAGCAGTACTTC,CASSQSGGRIGEQYF
TRBJ2-5,once,TRBV4-1,TRBD1,TGCGCCAGCAGCACAGGGGACCCCACGAGGGAGACCCAGTACTTC,CASSTGDPTRETQYF
TRBJ2-7,.,TRBV7-3,.,TGTGCCAGCAGCTTACGACAGTACGACGAGCAGTACTTC,CASSLRQYDEQYF
TRBJ1-4,few,TRBV27,.,TGTGCCAGCAGTTTATCCGGGGTCGGTGGAAAACTGTTTTTT,CASSLSGVGGKLFF
TRBJ1-4,.,TRBV6-1,.,TGTGCCAGCAGGGATAGAACAGGGAGACGGGAAAAACTGTTTTTT,CASRDRTGRREKLFF
TRBJ1-4,few,TRBV20-1,.,TGCAGTGCGCCGGGCCTTAATGAGAAACTGTTTTTT,CSAPGLNEKLFF
TRBJ1-4,.,TRBV7-9,.,TGTGCCAGCAGCCCCGCTGAAGAAAAACTGTTTTTT,CASSPAEEKLFF
TRBJ1-1,many,TRBV12-3/TRBV12-4,.,TGTGCCAGCAGTTTTCGGGGGTTCGGCACTGAAGCTTTCTTT,CASSFRGFGTEAFF
TRBJ1-1,few,TRBV5-1,.,TGCGCCAGCAGCGGGGTGGACAGAAACACTGAAGCTTTCTTT,CASSGVDRNTEAFF
TRBJ1-1,few,TRBV14,.,TGTGCCAGCAGCCAAGAAGAGGGCACTGAAGCTTTCTTT,CASSQEEGTEAFF
TRBJ1-2,.,TRBV29-1,.,TGCAGCGCTGAGGCGGTCTATGGCTACACCTTC,CSAEAVYGYTF
TRBJ2-7,many,TRBV11-2,.,TGTGCCAGCAGCCCTAGTACAGGGACCTCCTACGAGCAGTACTTC,CASSPSTGTSYEQYF
TRBJ2-7,.,TRBV10-3,TRBD2,TGTGCCATCAGTATTAGCGGGAACTCCTACGAGCAGTACTTC,CAISISGNSYEQYF
TRBJ1-3,.,TRBV19,TRBD1,TGTGCCAGTAGTATCCCCCTTGGACAGGGACAAAGCTCTGGAAACACCATATATTTT,CASSIPLGQGQSSGNTIYF
TRBJ2-5,.,TRBV7-6,.,TGTGCCAGCAGCCCCTCGATGGGACCGGGTGGGGAGACCCAGTACTTC,CASSPSMGPGGETQYF
TRBJ2-7,many,TRBV12-3/TRBV12-4,TRBD2,TGTGCCAGCAGAGAGAGCGGGAGTGGTTCCTACGAGCAGTACTTC,CASRESGSGSYEQYF
TRBJ2-5,many,TRBV27,.,TGTGCCAGCAGTTTTAAGGGGATGGGGACCCAGTACTTC,CASSFKGMGTQYF
TRBJ1-4,.,TRBV20-1,.,TGCAGTGCTAGTTACCCCGAACAGGGAAGTGAAAAACTGTTTTTT,CSASYPEQGSEKLFF
TRBJ1-5,many,TRBV6-1,.,TGTGCCAGCAGTGAAGAGGTGGGGCCTCAGCCCCAGCATTTT,CASSEEVGPQPQHF
TRBJ1-2,.,TRBV12-3/TRBV12-4,.,TGCGCCAGCGGTTTACCAGGGGCCTCCTATGGCTACACCTTC,CASGLPGASYGYTF
TRBJ2-7,many,TRBV6-5,.,TGTGCCAGCAGTTACTCGAGGCACAGTGCCTACGAGCAGTACTTC,CASSYSRHSAYEQYF
TRBJ1-2,many,TRBV20-1,TRBD1,TGCAGTGCTAGTCTCTCCCTACCGGACAGGGGCGGCGGCTACACCTTC,CSASLSLPDRGGGYTF
TRBJ2-5,many,TRBV28,TRBD2,TGTGCCAGCAACGCCCCCGGGACTAGAGAGACCCAGTACTTC,CASNAPGTRETQYF
TRBJ1-1,many,TRBV5-1,.,TGCGCCAGCAGCATGGACGGGAACACTGAAGCTTTCTTT,CASSMDGNTEAFF
TRBJ2-4,many,TRBV28,TRBD1,TGTGCCAGCCCCAGGGACAGAGGGGGAAACATTCAGTACTTC,CASPRDRGGNIQYF
TRBJ1-4,few,TRBV6-1,.,TGTGCCAGCGGGAGGGACGGGAATGAAAAACTGTTTTTT,CASGRDGNEKLFF
TRBJ2-7,many,TRBV7-2,TRBD1,TGTGCCAGCAGCTTACCTCGGACAGGGGGCGAGTTCTACGAGCAGTACTTC,CASSLPRTGGEFYEQYF
TRBJ1-5,.,TRBV19,TRBD1,TGTGCCAGTACCAAGACAGGGAGAAGCAATCAGCCCCAGCATTTT,CASTKTGRSNQPQHF
TRBJ2-7,.,TRBV7-9,TRBD2,TGTGCCAGCGCACTAGCGGGAGGCTACGAGCAGTACTTC,CASALAGGYEQYF
TRBJ2-7,many,TRBV6-1,.,TGTGCCAGCAGTGTTGTGACGCACGCCTACGAGCAGTACTTC,CASSVVTHAYEQYF
TRBJ2-7,few,TRBV2,.,TGTGCCAGCAAGTCAGGGTACGAGCAGTACTTC,CASKSGYEQYF
TRBJ1-3,few,TRBV6-1,.,TGTGCCAGCAGTGAAGACAGGGAGGGGACCATATATTTT,CASSEDREGTIYF
TRBJ2-7,many,TRBV28,.,TGTGCCAGCAGTTTCTCCTTGGGTTTAGCGGACACCTACGAGCAGTACTTC,CASSFSLGLADTYEQYF
TRBJ2-3,.,TRBV7-9,.,TGTGCCAGCAGCTTTTTTAGCCCTCCCTTAGGTCCGCAGAGAATCATCGATACGCAGTATTTT,CASSFFSPPLGPQRIIDTQYF